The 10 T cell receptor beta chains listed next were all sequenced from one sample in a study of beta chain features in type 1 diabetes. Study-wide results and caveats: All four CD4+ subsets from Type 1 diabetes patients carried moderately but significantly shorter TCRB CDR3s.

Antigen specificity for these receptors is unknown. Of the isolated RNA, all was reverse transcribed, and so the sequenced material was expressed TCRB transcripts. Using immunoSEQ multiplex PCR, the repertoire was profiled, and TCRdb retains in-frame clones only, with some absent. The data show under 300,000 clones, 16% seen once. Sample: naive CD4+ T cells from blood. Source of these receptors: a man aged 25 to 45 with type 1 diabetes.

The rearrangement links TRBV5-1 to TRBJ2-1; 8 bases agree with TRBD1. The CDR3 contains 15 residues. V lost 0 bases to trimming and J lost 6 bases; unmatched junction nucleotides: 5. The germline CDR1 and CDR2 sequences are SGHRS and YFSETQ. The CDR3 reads CASSLGTGRSNEQFF. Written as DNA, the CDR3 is TGCGCCAGCAGCTTGGGGACAGGGAGGAGCAATGAGCAGTTCTTC.

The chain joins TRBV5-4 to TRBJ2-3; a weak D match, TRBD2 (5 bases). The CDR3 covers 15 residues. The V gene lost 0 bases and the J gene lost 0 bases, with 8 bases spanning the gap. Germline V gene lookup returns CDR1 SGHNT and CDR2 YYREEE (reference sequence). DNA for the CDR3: TGTGCCAGCAGCTTGGAGAGCGGAAGCACAGATACGCAGTATTTT. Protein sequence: CASSLESGSTDTQYF.

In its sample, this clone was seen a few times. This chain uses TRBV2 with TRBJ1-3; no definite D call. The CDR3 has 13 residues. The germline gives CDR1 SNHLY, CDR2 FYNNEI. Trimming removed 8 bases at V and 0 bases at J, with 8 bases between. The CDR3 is CASLLNSGNTIYF. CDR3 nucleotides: TGTGCCAGCTTATTAAACTCTGGAAACACCATATATTTT.

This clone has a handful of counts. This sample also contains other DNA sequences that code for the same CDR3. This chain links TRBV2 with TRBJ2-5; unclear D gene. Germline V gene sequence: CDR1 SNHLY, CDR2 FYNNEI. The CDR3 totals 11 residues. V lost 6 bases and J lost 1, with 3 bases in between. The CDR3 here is CASRSQETQYF. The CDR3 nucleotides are TGTGCCAGCAGGAGCCAAGAGACCCAGTACTTC.

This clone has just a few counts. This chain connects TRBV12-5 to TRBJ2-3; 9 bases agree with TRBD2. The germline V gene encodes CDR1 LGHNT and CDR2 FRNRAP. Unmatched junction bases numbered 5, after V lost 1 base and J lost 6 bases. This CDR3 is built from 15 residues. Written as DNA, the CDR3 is TGTGCTAGTGGTTTGGCTACTAGCGGGTCTGATACGCAGTATTTT. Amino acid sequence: CASGLATSGSDTQYF. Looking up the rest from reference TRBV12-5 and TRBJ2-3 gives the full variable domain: DARVTQTPRHKVTEMGQEVTMRCQPILGHNTVFWYRQTMMQGLELLAYFRNRAPLDDSGMPKDRFSAEMPDATLATLKIQPSEPRDSAVYFCASGLATSGSDTQYFGPGTRLTVL.

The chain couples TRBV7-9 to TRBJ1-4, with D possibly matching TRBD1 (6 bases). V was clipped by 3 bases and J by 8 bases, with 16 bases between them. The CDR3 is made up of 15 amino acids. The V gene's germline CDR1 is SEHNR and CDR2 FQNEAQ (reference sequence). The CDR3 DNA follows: TGTGCCAGCAGCTTCGGGGGCGTCGGGTTGGAAAAACTGTTTTTT. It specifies CASSFGGVGLEKLFF.

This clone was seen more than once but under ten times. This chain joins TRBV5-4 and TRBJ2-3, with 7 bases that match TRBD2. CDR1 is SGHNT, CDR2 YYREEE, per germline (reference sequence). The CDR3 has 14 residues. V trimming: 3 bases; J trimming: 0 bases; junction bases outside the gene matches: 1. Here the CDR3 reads CASSSTSSTDTQYF. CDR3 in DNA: TGTGCCAGCAGCTCGACTAGCAGCACAGATACGCAGTATTTT.

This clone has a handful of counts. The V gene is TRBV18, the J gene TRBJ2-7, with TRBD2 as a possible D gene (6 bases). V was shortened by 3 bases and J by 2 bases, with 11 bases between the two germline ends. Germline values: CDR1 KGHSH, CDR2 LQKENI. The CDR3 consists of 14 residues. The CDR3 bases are TGTGCCAGCTCACCCCCGGGACTGCCCTACGAGCAGTACTTC. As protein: CASSPPGLPYEQYF.

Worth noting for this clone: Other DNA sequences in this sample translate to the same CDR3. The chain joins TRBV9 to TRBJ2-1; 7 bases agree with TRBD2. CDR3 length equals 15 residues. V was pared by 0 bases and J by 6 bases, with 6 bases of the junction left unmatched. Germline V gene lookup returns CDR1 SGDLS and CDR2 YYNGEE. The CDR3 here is CASSVVAGAPNEQFF. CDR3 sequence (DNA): TGTGCCAGCAGCGTAGTGGCGGGAGCCCCCAATGAGCAGTTCTTC.

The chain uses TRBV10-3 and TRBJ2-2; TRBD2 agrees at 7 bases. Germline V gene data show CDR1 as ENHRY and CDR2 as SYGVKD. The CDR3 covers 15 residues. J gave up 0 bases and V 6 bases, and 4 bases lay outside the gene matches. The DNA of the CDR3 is TGTGCCATCAGCCTAGCGGAAGCGAACACCGGGGAGCTGTTTTTT. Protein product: CAISLAEANTGELFF.